This is a list of T cell receptor beta chains from one sample in a study of CD8+CD57+ T cells in acquired aplastic anemia. TCRdb passed the reads through MiXCR, listing each CDR3 protein once. The sample has 150,000 or so distinct CDR3 sequences; about 45% are singletons. The specimen sequenced was sorted CD4+, CD8+, or CD8+CD57+ T cells (not recorded which) from PBMCs. These receptors were collected from a human donor with aplastic anemia. CDR3s include the opening cysteine and the closing phenylalanine or tryptophan. D genes are given only for firm matches. The size field is filled for only some rows; it gives once, few, many or a size class.

d_call: NA
j_call: TRBJ2-7
v_call: TRBV7-9
clone_size: few
cdr3_aa: CASSNDYIYEQYF
cdr3_nt: TGTGCCAGCAGCAACGATTACATCTACGAGCAGTACTTC

d_call: NA
j_call: TRBJ2-1
v_call: TRBV7-2
clone_size: NA
cdr3_aa: CACCLGPYNEQFF
cdr3_nt: TGTGCCTGCTGCCTCGGCCCCTACAATGAGCAGTTCTTC

d_call: NA
j_call: TRBJ2-6
v_call: TRBV5-6
clone_size: NA
cdr3_aa: CASSSLLGSGANVLTF
cdr3_nt: TGTGCCAGCAGCTCCCTTCTGGGCTCTGGGGCCAACGTCCTGACTTTC

d_call: NA
j_call: TRBJ2-7
v_call: TRBV20-1
clone_size: NA
cdr3_aa: CSAAAQGDSVEQYF
cdr3_nt: TGCAGTGCTGCCGCTCAGGGAGATTCGGTCGAGCAGTACTTC

d_call: NA
j_call: TRBJ1-4
v_call: TRBV10-3
clone_size: NA
cdr3_aa: CAIRNGAIPNEKLFF
cdr3_nt: TGTGCCATCAGAAACGGGGCGATCCCTAATGAAAAACTGTTTTTT

d_call: NA
j_call: TRBJ1-2
v_call: TRBV5-6
clone_size: many
cdr3_aa: CASSLDESGYTF
cdr3_nt: TGTGCCAGCAGCTTGGATGAGAGTGGCTACACCTTC

d_call: NA
j_call: TRBJ2-5
v_call: TRBV7-8
clone_size: NA
cdr3_aa: CASSLNSQGTQYF
cdr3_nt: TGTGCCAGCAGCTTAAACAGTCAGGGGACCCAGTACTTC

d_call: NA
j_call: TRBJ2-2
v_call: TRBV7-2
clone_size: NA
cdr3_aa: CASSLAVGTGELFF
cdr3_nt: TGTGCCAGCAGCTTAGCTGTTGGCACCGGGGAGCTGTTTTTT

d_call: NA
j_call: TRBJ1-6
v_call: TRBV12-3/TRBV12-4
clone_size: NA
cdr3_aa: CASRRAGNSPLHF
cdr3_nt: TGTGCCAGCAGGCGGGCCGGTAATTCACCCCTCCACTTT

d_call: NA
j_call: TRBJ2-5
v_call: TRBV6-5
clone_size: many
cdr3_aa: CASSYSRGGRETQYF
cdr3_nt: TGTGCCAGCAGTTACTCGAGGGGGGGCCGGGAGACCCAGTACTTC

d_call: TRBD1
j_call: TRBJ2-7
v_call: TRBV2
clone_size: NA
cdr3_aa: CASSSKDRGAYEQYF
cdr3_nt: TGTGCCAGCAGCTCTAAGGACAGGGGAGCCTACGAGCAGTACTTC

d_call: TRBD2
j_call: TRBJ2-3
v_call: TRBV27
clone_size: few
cdr3_aa: CASSFLSSGRRDTQYF
cdr3_nt: TGTGCCAGCAGTTTCCTCAGTAGCGGGCGACGAGATACGCAGTATTTT

d_call: NA
j_call: TRBJ2-7
v_call: TRBV24-1
clone_size: NA
cdr3_aa: CATSGQPGMNDEQYF
cdr3_nt: TGTGCCACCAGTGGACAACCGGGGATGAACGACGAGCAGTACTTC